These T cell receptor beta chains were read from a single sample in a study of blood T cell repertoires in COVID-19. Profiling relied on immunoSEQ multiplex PCR, and the TCRdb table lists in-frame clones only, not all of them. The sample consists of 350,000 or so clones, around 87% of them appearing once. The sequenced material came from peripheral blood. Receptor source: a young man with active or convalescent COVID-19. Both conserved end residues are part of each CDR3. Each record gives: V gene, clone size, J gene, D gene, CDR3 protein, CDR3 DNA. The D gene is left open where the match is weak. Clone size is shown for a subset of rows, as once, few, many or a class of expanded clone.

V: TRBV19; size: -; J: TRBJ1-3; D: -; CDR3: CATFDRLSMNTIYF; DNA: TGTGCCACCTTCGACAGGTTAAGCATGAACACCATATATTTT
V: TRBV4-2; size: -; J: TRBJ2-3; D: TRBD2; CDR3: CASSQPKRGATDTQYF; DNA: TGTGCCAGCAGCCAACCAAAGCGGGGGGCAACAGATACGCAGTATTTT
V: TRBV9; size: -; J: TRBJ1-1; D: -; CDR3: CASSPRALNTEAFF; DNA: TGTGCCAGCAGCCCGAGGGCCTTGAACACTGAAGCTTTCTTT
V: TRBV11-3; size: -; J: TRBJ2-3; D: -; CDR3: CASSPGVGASPDTQYF; DNA: TGTGCCAGCAGCCCAGGTGTGGGGGCTTCACCAGATACGCAGTATTTT
V: TRBV12-3/TRBV12-4; size: -; J: TRBJ1-1; D: TRBD1; CDR3: CASRDRAGTEAFF; DNA: TGTGCCAGCAGGGACAGGGCCGGCACTGAAGCTTTCTTT
V: TRBV27; size: -; J: TRBJ2-1; D: -; CDR3: CASRRGRDLGRGLNEQFF; DNA: TGTGCCAGCAGGCGAGGCCGGGACTTAGGGCGAGGACTCAATGAGCAGTTCTTC
V: TRBV27; size: -; J: TRBJ2-1; D: TRBD2; CDR3: CASSLKAGRLAGGNIDEQFF; DNA: TGTGCCAGCAGTTTAAAAGCGGGCAGACTAGCGGGAGGGAACATTGATGAGCAGTTCTTC
V: TRBV9; size: -; J: TRBJ1-6; D: TRBD1; CDR3: CASSQIAGGWSPLHF; DNA: TGTGCCAGCAGCCAAATCGCAGGGGGTTGGTCACCCCTCCACTTT
V: TRBV7-9; size: -; J: TRBJ1-4; D: TRBD1; CDR3: CASSLVSRGMANEKLFF; DNA: TGTGCCAGCAGCTTAGTGTCCAGGGGGATGGCTAATGAAAAACTGTTTTTT
V: TRBV11-2; size: -; J: TRBJ2-2; D: -; CDR3: CASSLDGSGPGTGELFF; DNA: TGTGCCAGCAGCTTAGATGGGAGCGGGCCGGGGACCGGGGAGCTGTTTTTT
V: TRBV5-1; size: -; J: TRBJ2-1; D: -; CDR3: CASSLGGASASTDEQFF; DNA: TGCGCCAGCAGCTTGGGGGGAGCCTCGGCCTCCACCGATGAGCAGTTCTTC
V: TRBV6-2/TRBV6-3; size: -; J: TRBJ1-5; D: -; CDR3: CASSYPTRESTNSNQPQHF; DNA: TGTGCCAGCAGTTACCCTACTCGTGAGTCAACTAATAGCAATCAGCCCCAGCATTTT
V: TRBV4-2; size: -; J: TRBJ2-7; D: TRBD2; CDR3: CASSPTSGGEYEQYF; DNA: TGTGCCAGCAGCCCTACTAGCGGGGGGGAGTACGAGCAGTACTTC
V: TRBV5-5; size: once; J: TRBJ1-5; D: -; CDR3: CASSPGHAPNQPQHF; DNA: TGTGCCAGCAGTCCCGGACACGCACCCAATCAGCCCCAGCATTTT
V: TRBV6-1; size: -; J: TRBJ1-6; D: -; CDR3: CASSENVQGNSPLHF; DNA: TGTGCCAGCAGTGAAAACGTACAGGGTAATTCACCCCTCCACTTT
V: TRBV12-2; size: -; J: TRBJ1-1; D: -; CDR3: CASRYAGAPEAFF; DNA: TGTGCAAGTCGCTACGCGGGGGCGCCTGAAGCTTTCTTT
V: TRBV27; size: -; J: TRBJ1-2; D: TRBD1; CDR3: CASSLFQGRDSTFYGYTF; DNA: TGTGCCAGCAGTTTATTCCAGGGGCGGGACAGTACCTTCTATGGCTACACCTTC
V: TRBV7-9; size: -; J: TRBJ1-3; D: -; CDR3: CASSLIRDTIYF; DNA: TGTGCCAGCAGCTTAATACGGGACACCATATATTTT
V: TRBV4-1; size: -; J: TRBJ1-4; D: -; CDR3: CASSQEGRGEKLFF; DNA: TGCGCCAGCAGCCAAGAAGGAAGGGGCGAAAAACTGTTTTTT
V: TRBV6-2/TRBV6-3; size: -; J: TRBJ2-1; D: TRBD2; CDR3: CASSMSSGGKGEQFF; DNA: TGTGCCAGCAGCATGTCTAGCGGGGGGAAAGGTGAGCAGTTCTTC
V: TRBV18; size: -; J: TRBJ2-3; D: TRBD2; CDR3: CASSPPTSGGYSTDTQYF; DNA: TGTGCCAGCTCACCACCGACTAGCGGGGGATATAGCACAGATACGCAGTATTTT
V: TRBV4-2; size: -; J: TRBJ1-4; D: -; CDR3: CASSQDSKGDGNEKLFF; DNA: TGTGCCAGCAGCCAAGATAGTAAGGGGGACGGTAATGAAAAACTGTTTTTT
V: TRBV7-2; size: -; J: TRBJ2-3; D: TRBD2; CDR3: CASSLIRTSPLLYTDTQYF; DNA: TGTGCCAGCAGCTTAATCAGGACTAGCCCCCTTCTTTACACAGATACGCAGTATTTT
V: TRBV6-6; size: once; J: TRBJ1-2; D: -; CDR3: CASSRRVHFPTVANYGYTF; DNA: TGTGCCAGCAGCCGAAGAGTCCATTTTCCCACGGTAGCTAACTATGGCTACACCTTC
V: TRBV4-1; size: few; J: TRBJ1-5; D: -; CDR3: CASSLEGSYSNQPQHF; DNA: TGCGCCAGCAGTCTCGAGGGCAGTTATAGCAATCAGCCCCAGCATTTT
V: TRBV28; size: -; J: TRBJ1-2; D: -; CDR3: CASSLDKSNYGYTF; DNA: TGTGCCAGCAGTTTAGACAAATCTAACTATGGCTACACCTTC
V: TRBV5-3; size: -; J: TRBJ2-5; D: TRBD2; CDR3: CARSLAGGPQETQYF; DNA: TGTGCCAGAAGCTTAGCGGGGGGGCCTCAAGAGACCCAGTACTTC
V: TRBV29-1; size: -; J: TRBJ1-1; D: -; CDR3: CGAYQINTEAFF; DNA: TGCGGAGCGTACCAAATTAACACTGAAGCTTTCTTT
V: TRBV14; size: -; J: TRBJ1-1; D: -; CDR3: CASSQYQIMNTEAFF; DNA: TGTGCCAGCAGCCAATACCAGATCATGAACACTGAAGCTTTCTTT
V: TRBV29-1; size: once; J: TRBJ2-3; D: TRBD2; CDR3: CSALPGTTKADTQYF; DNA: TGCAGCGCCCTCCCCGGGACTACTAAAGCAGATACGCAGTATTTT
V: TRBV19; size: -; J: TRBJ1-1; D: -; CDR3: CASIHGGSQGTEAFF; DNA: TGTGCCAGTATCCATGGGGGCAGCCAGGGGACTGAAGCTTTCTTT
V: TRBV24-1; size: -; J: TRBJ2-1; D: TRBD2; CDR3: CATSAHPLISAGGSNEQFF; DNA: TGTGCCACCAGTGCCCACCCCCTAATTTCAGCGGGAGGTTCCAATGAGCAGTTCTTC
V: TRBV7-8; size: -; J: TRBJ1-6; D: TRBD1; CDR3: CASSARTGGNSPLHF; DNA: TGTGCCAGCAGCGCCAGGACAGGCGGGAATTCACCCCTCCACTTT
V: TRBV7-2; size: -; J: TRBJ2-5; D: TRBD1; CDR3: CASSFGFGDRSQETQYF; DNA: TGTGCCAGCAGCTTTGGTTTTGGGGACAGGAGTCAAGAGACCCAGTACTTC
V: TRBV29-1; size: -; J: TRBJ1-2; D: -; CDR3: CSVGVRGGNYGYTF; DNA: TGCAGCGTTGGCGTACGGGGAGGAAACTATGGCTACACCTTC
V: TRBV19; size: -; J: TRBJ1-6; D: TRBD1; CDR3: CASSSWRDRGGSPLHF; DNA: TGTGCCAGTAGTTCCTGGCGGGACAGGGGGGGATCACCCCTCCACTTT
V: TRBV6-6; size: -; J: TRBJ2-5; D: TRBD1; CDR3: CASRPGQGREETQYF; DNA: TGTGCCAGCAGACCCGGACAGGGGAGGGAGGAGACCCAGTACTTC
V: TRBV7-2; size: -; J: TRBJ1-2; D: -; CDR3: CASSSQQGSYGYTF; DNA: TGTGCCAGCAGCTCACAACAGGGAAGCTATGGCTACACCTTC
V: TRBV15; size: -; J: TRBJ1-5; D: -; CDR3: CATSRDEGSNQPQHF; DNA: TGTGCCACCAGCAGAGATGAGGGCTCCAATCAGCCCCAGCATTTT
V: TRBV28; size: -; J: TRBJ1-5; D: TRBD1; CDR3: CASSQTGANNQPQHF; DNA: TGTGCCAGCAGTCAAACAGGGGCCAACAATCAGCCCCAGCATTTT
V: TRBV7-8; size: -; J: TRBJ1-5; D: -; CDR3: CASSPGGLQQPQHF; DNA: TGTGCCAGCAGCCCGGGGGGGTTGCAGCAGCCCCAGCATTTT
V: TRBV19; size: -; J: TRBJ1-1; D: -; CDR3: CASSTHRENTEAFF; DNA: TGTGCCAGTAGTACCCACAGGGAGAACACTGAAGCTTTCTTT
V: TRBV5-4; size: few; J: TRBJ2-7; D: TRBD1; CDR3: CASRMTGTLNEQYF; DNA: TGTGCCAGCAGAATGACAGGGACCCTTAACGAGCAGTACTTC
V: TRBV29-1; size: -; J: TRBJ1-2; D: TRBD1; CDR3: CSATGQGHYGYTF; DNA: TGCAGCGCGACGGGACAGGGACACTATGGCTACACCTTC
V: TRBV9; size: -; J: TRBJ2-1; D: -; CDR3: CASSLDYYNEQFF; DNA: TGTGCCAGCAGCCTGGACTACTACAATGAGCAGTTCTTC
V: TRBV6-5; size: -; J: TRBJ2-1; D: -; CDR3: CASSYRQNYNEQFF; DNA: TGTGCCAGCAGTTACCGACAGAACTACAATGAGCAGTTCTTC
V: TRBV7-9; size: few; J: TRBJ2-1; D: -; CDR3: CASSLSSRFGQFF; DNA: TGTGCCAGCAGCTTGTCTAGCCGTTTTGGGCAGTTCTTC
V: TRBV5-8; size: -; J: TRBJ2-4; D: -; CDR3: CASSLGQALAKNIQYF; DNA: TGTGCCAGCAGCTTGGGACAGGCTTTAGCCAAAAACATTCAGTACTTC
V: TRBV24-1; size: -; J: TRBJ2-1; D: TRBD1; CDR3: CATSDSGQANEQFF; DNA: TGTGCCACCAGTGATTCCGGACAGGCTAATGAGCAGTTCTTC
V: TRBV5-6; size: -; J: TRBJ1-4; D: -; CDR3: CASSPRGLVTGNSNEKLFF; DNA: TGTGCCAGCAGCCCCAGAGGGTTGGTCACCGGGAATTCCAATGAAAAACTGTTTTTT
V: TRBV15; size: -; J: TRBJ1-1; D: -; CDR3: CATSRDARANTEAFF; DNA: TGTGCCACCAGCAGAGATGCCAGGGCGAACACTGAAGCTTTCTTT
V: TRBV3-1/TRBV3-2; size: -; J: TRBJ1-2; D: -; CDR3: CASSQNGGGYTF; DNA: TGTGCCAGCAGCCAGAATGGCGGGGGCTACACCTTC